Presented here are 3 T cell receptor beta chains from one specimen sequenced in a study of CD8 T cells in Susac syndrome. An amount of RNA that ranged from 0.5 to 1 ug was reverse transcribed with random hexamers. From the immunoSEQ multiplex PCR reads, TCRdb called clonotypes with MiXCR, one entry per CDR3 protein. The table has under 200,000 distinct CDR3 sequences, around 95% seen once. The specimen sequenced was CD4+ T cells from PBMCs. These receptors were obtained from a human donor with Susac syndrome.

This clonotype was detected once. J is TRBJ1-1 and V is TRBV11-2; perhaps TRBD1 as D (5 bases). CDR1 is SGHAT and CDR2 is FQNNGV in the germline V gene. The V and J ends lost 5 bases and 6 bases respectively, with 16 bases between them. This CDR3 is 14 amino acids long. CDR3 in DNA: TGTGCCAGCAGCCCCCTCAGGGAGAAAGCTGAAGCTTTCTTT. It codes for CASSPLREKAEAFF.

The CDR3 DNA reads TGTGCCAGCAGCCCAGGTGTCTATGGCTACACCTTC. Its protein is CASSPGVYGYTF. V gene TRBV7-9 combines with J gene TRBJ1-2; no clear D. The CDR3 is made up of 12 amino acids. Trimming pared 5 bases from V and 4 bases from J, leaving 8 bases between. Germline CDR1 and CDR2: SEHNR and FQNEAQ (reference sequence).

The V call is TRBV9, the J call TRBJ2-5, with D unclear. The V and J ends lost 4 bases and 3 bases respectively, with 13 bases between them. The CDR3 consists of 14 residues. Germline V gene lookup returns CDR1 SGDLS and CDR2 YYNGEE. DNA of the CDR3: TGTGCCAGCAGCCCCCTGGGCAGAGAAGAGACCCAGTACTTC. It translates to CASSPLGREETQYF.